These 5 T cell receptor beta chains were sequenced from one sample in a study of T-cell memory formation after mild COVID-19 (TCRdb year 2021). Libraries were built with 5' RACE. TCRdb shows the sequencer as Illumina NovaSeq 6000. TCRdb reanalyzed the raw reads on its own, using fastp at Q25 for trimming and MiXCR for clone calling, and kept in-frame beta chains. Every CDR3 protein is listed once, alongside the most common genes and DNA of its rows. Here the sample has roughly 52,000 distinct CDR3 sequences; about 7% occur a single time. Clones ranked in the top ten supply 1.4% of the sample. Source material: PBMCs or a T cell subset sorted from them (not recorded which). The origin of the receptors is a young man who had mild COVID-19 (a few samples of this study predate the infection). The sample titles of this study are shuffled in the database, so cell type and time point are left out; the donor was told from shared clones.

The chain has TRBV7-2 and TRBJ1-2; the match to TRBD1 covers 10 bases. The CDR3 length is 16 residues. Germline-derived CDR1 and CDR2 are SGHTA and FQGNSA. The V segment lost 1 base and the J segment 7 bases; nucleotides outside the gene matches: 9. CDR3 sequence reads: CASSLDGGQGRSGYTF. Here the CDR3 DNA reads TGTGCCAGCAGCTTAGATGGGGGACAGGGGAGGTCTGGCTACACCTTC.

J is TRBJ2-3 and V is TRBV25-1; 8 bases agree with TRBD2. The germline gives CDR1 MGHDK, CDR2 SYGVNS. Germline trimming cut 6 bases from V and 3 bases from J; bases unmatched to any gene: 11. CDR3 size: 16 residues. CDR3: CASSGGAGPATDTQYF. The CDR3 nucleotides read TGTGCCAGCAGCGGGGGGGCAGGGCCGGCGACAGATACGCAGTATTTT.

The table lists this clonotype with a few counts. The gene calls are TRBV6-5 and TRBJ2-5, with no clear D. The CDR3 spans 14 residues. The germline CDR1 and CDR2 sequences are MNHEY and SVGAGI. V lost 6 bases and J 0 bases, leaving 11 bases between the germline ends. DNA for the CDR3: TGTGCCAGCAGCCGATGGTCGTACCAAGAGACCCAGTACTTC. Encoded protein: CASSRWSYQETQYF.

This clonotype has only a few counts. The chain employs TRBV11-2 and TRBJ2-7, with D possibly TRBD2 on 5 matching bases. Germline loops: CDR1 SGHAT, CDR2 FQNNGV. The CDR3 has 15 amino acids. Trimming stripped 6 bases from V and 2 bases from J, with 17 bases between. Written as DNA, the CDR3 is TGTGCCAGCAGTTCCCCGAGAGAGCGGCCCTACGAGCAGTACTTC. Protein product: CASSSPRERPYEQYF.

This clonotype appeared a few times. The rearrangement uses TRBV6-6 and TRBJ1-2; D ambiguous. The CDR3 runs to 12 residues. Germline V CDR1 and CDR2: MNHNY, SVGAGI (reference sequence). With 10 bases removed from V and 4 bases from J, the gap between germline ends came to 13 bases. The CDR3 is CATKGSVYGYTF. DNA for the CDR3: TGTGCCACCAAAGGATCGGTCTATGGCTACACCTTC.